Listed below are T cell receptor beta chains from one sample, sequenced in a study of blood T cell repertoires in COVID-19. TCRdb keeps only in-frame clones here, not all; method: immunoSEQ multiplex PCR. The data contain under 150,000 clones, roughly 84% of them singletons. The sequenced sample consisted of PBMCs or T cells enriched from blood (not recorded which). These receptors were taken from a middle-aged man in a cohort exposed to, infected with or recovered from COVID-19 (not recorded which). The CDR3 runs from the conserved cysteine through the conserved F or W. A D gene is named only where the DNA matches it firmly. For some rows the clone size is stated as once, few or many, or as a class when expanded; others skip it.

j_gene,d_gene,abundance,v_gene,CDR3aa,CDR3nt
TRBJ2-5,TRBD1,.,TRBV9,CASSDPGQGKETQYF,TGTGCCAGCAGCGACCCGGGACAGGGGAAAGAGACCCAGTACTTC
TRBJ2-2,TRBD1,.,TRBV7-3,CASSLQGANTGELFF,TGTGCCAGCAGCTTACAGGGGGCGAACACCGGGGAGCTGTTTTTT
TRBJ1-2,TRBD1,.,TRBV18,CASSPDRDYGYTF,TGTGCCAGCTCCCCCGACAGGGACTATGGCTACACCTTC
TRBJ2-4,TRBD1,.,TRBV7-3,CASSPGTGGGQNIQYF,TGTGCCAGCAGCCCCGGGACAGGGGGCGGCCAAAACATTCAGTACTTC
TRBJ2-7,TRBD1,.,TRBV28,CASSLGVGTGAGEQYF,TGTGCCAGCAGTTTGGGGGTAGGGACAGGGGCGGGTGAGCAGTACTTC
TRBJ1-5,.,.,TRBV7-9,CASSFGQGNQPQHF,TGTGCCAGCAGCTTTGGGCAGGGCAATCAGCCCCAGCATTTT
TRBJ2-7,TRBD1,.,TRBV7-6,CASSSRGTSGQGCWGGSYEQYF,TGTGCCAGCAGCTCAAGAGGGACATCCGGACAGGGGTGTTGGGGGGGCTCCTACGAGCAGTACTTC
TRBJ2-7,TRBD2,once,TRBV30,CAWGPGGGHYEQYF,TGTGCCTGGGGCCCCGGCGGGGGGCATTACGAGCAGTACTTC
TRBJ2-7,.,.,TRBV9,CASSPNSDYEQYF,TGTGCCAGCAGCCCTAATAGCGACTACGAGCAGTACTTC
TRBJ2-3,TRBD2,.,TRBV20-1,CSASPGGDTQYF,TGCAGTGCTAGTCCGGGGGGAGATACGCAGTATTTT
TRBJ1-3,TRBD1,.,TRBV2,CASSDGQGNSGNTIYF,TGTGCCAGCAGTGATGGACAGGGAAACTCTGGAAACACCATATATTTT
TRBJ1-2,.,.,TRBV6-5,CASSYLSGVAKTF,TGTGCCAGCAGTTACCTTTCAGGGGTGGCTAAGACCTTC
TRBJ2-3,.,.,TRBV24-1,CATSDFVSDTQYF,TGTGCCACCAGTGATTTCGTCTCAGATACGCAGTATTTT
TRBJ2-2,TRBD2,.,TRBV7-6,CASSLVLPGGSNTGELFF,TGTGCCAGCAGCTTAGTCCTCCCGGGCGGGAGCAACACCGGGGAGCTGTTTTTT
TRBJ2-1,.,.,TRBV19,CASSPRLVNEQFF,TGTGCCAGTAGTCCTCGACTAGTAAATGAGCAGTTCTTC
TRBJ1-6,.,.,TRBV6-6,CASSPPPTGFQQRHSPLHF,TGTGCCAGCAGTCCCCCTCCGACAGGTTTCCAACAACGACATTCACCCCTCCACTTT
TRBJ1-3,.,.,TRBV5-1,CASSRDTAGNTIYF,TGCGCCAGCAGCCGAGACACTGCTGGAAACACCATATATTTT
TRBJ2-3,.,.,TRBV5-3,CARSLVADLGSTDTQYF,TGTGCCAGAAGCTTGGTGGCAGACCTAGGAAGCACAGATACGCAGTATTTT
TRBJ2-7,.,few,TRBV19,CASSQDSPSSYEQYF,TGTGCCAGTAGTCAGGACAGCCCGAGCTCCTACGAGCAGTACTTC
TRBJ1-3,TRBD1,.,TRBV27,CASRRGQGADWDTIYF,TGTGCCAGCAGGCGTGGACAGGGGGCTGATTGGGACACCATATATTTT
TRBJ2-5,.,.,TRBV10-3,CAISGTPERTQYF,TGTGCCATCAGTGGGACACCGGAACGGACCCAGTACTTC
TRBJ1-2,TRBD1,.,TRBV5-1,CASSREQGALGYGYTF,TGCGCCAGCAGCCGAGAACAGGGGGCGCTAGGGTATGGCTACACCTTC
TRBJ1-5,.,.,TRBV7-8,CASSSLRGLRNQPQHF,TGTGCCAGCAGCAGCCTGAGAGGCCTTAGGAATCAGCCCCAGCATTTT
TRBJ2-5,.,.,TRBV4-1,CASSQVTDFQETQYF,TGCGCCAGCAGCCAAGTTACAGATTTTCAAGAGACCCAGTACTTC
TRBJ2-1,TRBD2,.,TRBV3-1/TRBV3-2,CASSPRGLAGVSDEQFF,TGTGCCAGCAGCCCTCGGGGACTAGCGGGAGTATCGGATGAGCAGTTCTTC
TRBJ2-5,.,.,TRBV5-1,CASSFGVEGVGETQYF,TGCGCCAGCAGCTTCGGGGTTGAGGGAGTAGGAGAGACCCAGTACTTC
TRBJ2-7,TRBD2,.,TRBV4-1,CASSQISSGPYEQYF,TGCGCCAGCAGCCAAATATCTAGCGGGCCCTACGAGCAGTACTTC
TRBJ2-5,.,.,TRBV5-5,CASSLTGQSSQETQYF,TGTGCCAGCAGCTTGACCGGACAGAGTTCCCAAGAGACCCAGTACTTC
TRBJ1-2,TRBD1,.,TRBV6-5,CASSRQGAGYGYTF,TGTGCCAGCAGTCGCCAGGGGGCTGGCTATGGCTACACCTTC
TRBJ2-6,TRBD1,once,TRBV19,CASSLTGASGANVLTF,TGTGCCAGTAGCCTGACAGGGGCGTCTGGGGCCAACGTCCTGACTTTC
TRBJ2-3,.,.,TRBV28,CASSSLGADTQYF,TGTGCCAGCAGTTCGCTGGGAGCGGATACGCAGTATTTT
TRBJ2-2,TRBD2,.,TRBV13,CASSLAGLAGNTGELFF,TGTGCCAGCAGCTTAGCCGGACTAGCGGGAAACACCGGGGAGCTGTTTTTT